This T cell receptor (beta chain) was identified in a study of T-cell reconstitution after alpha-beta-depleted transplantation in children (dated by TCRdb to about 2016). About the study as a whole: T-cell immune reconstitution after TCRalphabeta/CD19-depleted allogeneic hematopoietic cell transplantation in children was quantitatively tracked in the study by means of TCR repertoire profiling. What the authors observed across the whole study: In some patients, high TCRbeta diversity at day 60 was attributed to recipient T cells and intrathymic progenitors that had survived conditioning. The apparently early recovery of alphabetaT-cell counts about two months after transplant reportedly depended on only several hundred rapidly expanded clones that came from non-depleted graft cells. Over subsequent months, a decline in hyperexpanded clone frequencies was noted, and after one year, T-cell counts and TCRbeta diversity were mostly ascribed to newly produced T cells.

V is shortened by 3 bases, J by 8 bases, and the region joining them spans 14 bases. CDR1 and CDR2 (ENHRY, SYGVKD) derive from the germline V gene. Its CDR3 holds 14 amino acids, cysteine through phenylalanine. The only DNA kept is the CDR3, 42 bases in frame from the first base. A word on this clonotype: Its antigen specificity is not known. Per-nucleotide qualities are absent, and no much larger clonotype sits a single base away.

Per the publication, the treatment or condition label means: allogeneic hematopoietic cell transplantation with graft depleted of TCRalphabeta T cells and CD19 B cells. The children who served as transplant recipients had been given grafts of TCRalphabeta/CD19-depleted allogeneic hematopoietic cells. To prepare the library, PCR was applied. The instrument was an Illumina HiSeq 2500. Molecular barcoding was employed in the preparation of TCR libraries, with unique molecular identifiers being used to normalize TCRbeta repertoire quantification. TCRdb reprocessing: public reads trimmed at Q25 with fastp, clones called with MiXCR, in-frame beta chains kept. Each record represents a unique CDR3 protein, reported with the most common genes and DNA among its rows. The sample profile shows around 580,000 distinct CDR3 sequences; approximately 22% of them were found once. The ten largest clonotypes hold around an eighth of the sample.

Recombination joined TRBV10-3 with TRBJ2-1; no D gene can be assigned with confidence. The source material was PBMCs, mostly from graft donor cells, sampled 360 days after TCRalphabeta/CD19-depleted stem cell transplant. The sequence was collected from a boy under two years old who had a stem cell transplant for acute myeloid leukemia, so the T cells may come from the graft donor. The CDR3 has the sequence CAISDRIGGDEQFF. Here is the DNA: TGTGCCATCAGTGACCGAATAGGTGGGGATGAGCAGTTCTTC.